The clone carrying this T cell receptor beta chain has a handful of counts. Antigen: not known. This specimen belongs to a study of human T cells and chemical hapten exposure. Whole-study results and caveats: Alopecia in all donors means immunity may differ from healthy individuals.

V gave up 4 bases and J gave up 4 bases, with 14 bases separating them. Germline CDR1 reads SGDLS; CDR2 reads YYNGEE. The CDR3 length is 14 residues. TCRdb re-called the RACE reads through MiXCR, storing one row per CDR3 protein. The table shows 190,000 or so distinct CDR3 sequences, with more than 20% occurring only once. As to time point: patch test 3, about 24 weeks after DPC sensitization. Described treatment: therapeutic diphenylcyclopropenone sensitization with weekly scalp DPC. The receptor was isolated from a woman between 35 and 50 years old with alopecia areata. Some clones in this sample may be carry-over from other donors' samples. The chain joins TRBV9 to TRBJ2-5, with D perhaps TRBD1 or TRBD2 (5 bases each). Sequenced here: whole blood, sampled in connection with sensitization to the hapten diphenylcyclopropenone (DPC). The CDR3 sequence is CASSTAGSRETQYF. CDR3 nucleotide sequence: TGTGCCAGCAGCACCGCAGGGAGCCGAGAGACCCAGTACTTC.